Presented here are 22 T cell receptor beta chains from one specimen sequenced in a study of T cells in localized non-small cell lung cancer. Here immunoSEQ multiplex PCR was the method, and the copy in TCRdb shows in-frame clones only, minus some. The sample yields 25,000 to 30,000 clones, approximately 85% seen once. This material consisted of peripheral blood, taken before any cancer treatment. The receptors derive from a woman aged 40 to 75 with stage I lung adenocarcinoma.

The gene calls are TRBV9 and TRBJ2-5, with 7 positions matching TRBD1. Per the germline V gene, CDR1 is SGDLS and CDR2 is YYNGEE. The CDR3 consists of 15 residues. V was pared by 4 bases and J by 2 bases, with 8 bases of the junction left unmatched. The CDR3 here is CASSLTGATQETQYF. The DNA of the CDR3 is TGTGCCAGCAGCCTCACAGGGGCTACTCAAGAGACCCAGTACTTC.

V and J are TRBV20-1 and TRBJ2-5, with D perhaps matching TRBD1 (5 bases). The CDR3 sequence is 11 residues long. Trimming left V 6 bases short and J 2 bases short, with 7 bases between. Per the germline V gene, CDR1 is DFQATT and CDR2 is SNEGSKA (reference sequence). This chain's CDR3 is CSARQQETQYF. As DNA, the CDR3 is TGCAGTGCGCGACAGCAAGAGACCCAGTACTTC.

The chain uses TRBV6-5 and TRBJ1-4; maybe TRBD1 (5 bases). The germline V and J ends were trimmed by 10 bases and 8 bases, with 17 bases remaining between them. The CDR3 spans 13 residues. In germline, CDR1 is MNHEY, CDR2 SVGAGI. The CDR3 loop is CATKKGVKEKLFF. The DNA of the CDR3 is TGTGCCACCAAGAAAGGGGTAAAGGAAAAACTGTTTTTT.

V is TRBV4-2 and J is TRBJ1-1; TRBD1 matches at 7 bases. This CDR3 has 16 amino acids. J lost 7 bases, V lost 0 bases, and 11 bases had no gene match. Per germline, CDR1 LGHNA and CDR2 YNFKEQ. The CDR3 region has the DNA TGTGCCAGCAGCCAAGAGCTCTCACAGGGGATGGGTGAAGCTTTCTTT. Translating it yields CASSQELSQGMGEAFF.

This chain joins TRBV9 and TRBJ2-5, with 10 bases that match TRBD2. This CDR3 has 14 residues. The germline V gene encodes CDR1 SGDLS and CDR2 YYNGEE. V dropped 4 bases and J dropped 5; count of bases not matched to a gene: 5. CDR3: CASSTGLAAETQYF. The CDR3 nucleotides read TGTGCCAGCAGCACCGGACTAGCGGCGGAGACCCAGTACTTC.

The V call is TRBV6-5, the J call TRBJ1-2; TRBD1 aligns across 7 bases. Trimming took 2 bases from V and 4 from J; bases not matched to a gene: 7. The CDR3 runs to 15 residues. Germline V lookup: CDR1 MNHEY, CDR2 SVGAGI. CDR3 loop: CASSYARQGLYGYTF. The CDR3 region has the DNA TGTGCCAGCAGTTACGCCCGACAGGGTCTCTATGGCTACACCTTC.

This clone was seen a few times. The DNA for the CDR3 is TGTGCCAGTAGAACAGGGGGGCCCAATGAAAAACTGTTTTTT. Its protein is CASRTGGPNEKLFF. The chain carries TRBV19 and TRBJ1-4, with TRBD1 identical over 8 bases. The V segment lost 6 bases and the J segment 5 bases; nucleotides outside the gene matches: 5. The CDR3 spans 14 residues. Germline values: CDR1 LNHDA, CDR2 SQIVND (reference sequence).

The rearrangement links TRBV7-3 to TRBJ2-5, with 14 bases identical to TRBD2. Germline V gene lookup returns CDR1 SGHTA and CDR2 FQGTGA. J gave up 1 base and V 5 bases, and 6 bases lay outside the gene matches. The CDR3 has 17 residues. CDR3 in amino acids: CASSTLTSGGAQETQYF. CDR3 in DNA: TGTGCCAGCAGCACCCTGACTAGCGGGGGGGCCCAAGAGACCCAGTACTTC.

The J gene is TRBJ1-4, the V gene TRBV5-8, with D unresolved. The V gene lost 1 base and the J gene lost 6 bases, with 16 bases spanning the gap. The CDR3 runs 16 residues. The germline gives CDR1 SGHTS, CDR2 YDEGEE. The CDR3: CASSLRPNTYDEKLFF. CDR3 in DNA: TGTGCCAGCAGCTTGCGCCCGAACACCTATGATGAAAAACTGTTTTTT.

The chain uses TRBV19 and TRBJ1-4; D is uncertain. Germline V CDR1 and CDR2: LNHDA, SQIVND (reference sequence). The CDR3 is made up of 15 amino acids. Trimming pared 1 base from V and 1 base from J, leaving 7 bases between. CDR3 residues: CASSIVAVTNEKLFF. CDR3 nucleotide sequence: TGTGCCAGTAGTATAGTCGCGGTAACTAATGAAAAACTGTTTTTT. The variable domain in full, completed from reference TRBV19 and TRBJ1-4, reads DGGITQSPKYLFRKEGQNVTLSCEQNLNHDAMYWYRQDPGQGLRLIYYSQIVNDFQKGDIAEGYSVSREKKESFPLTVTSAQKNPTAFYLCASSIVAVTNEKLFFGSGTQLSVL.

J is TRBJ1-2 and V is TRBV5-1; 10 bases map to TRBD1. V lost 2 bases, J lost 7 bases, and 8 bases stayed unmatched. Germline-derived CDR1 and CDR2 are SGHRS and YFSETQ. The CDR3 totals 15 residues. This CDR3 reads CASSFLTGGLSGYTF. Here the CDR3 DNA reads TGCGCCAGCAGCTTCCTGACAGGGGGCTTGAGTGGCTACACCTTC.

This chain uses TRBV4-3 with TRBJ2-1, with 13 positions matching TRBD2. Germline CDR1 reads LGHNA; CDR2 reads YSLEER. Trimming removed 0 bases from V and 7 bases from J; junction bases left unmatched: 3. CDR3 length: 16 residues. For the CDR3, the DNA is TGCGCCAGCAGCCAAGATGGACTAGCGGGGGCGAATGAGCAGTTCTTC. It encodes CASSQDGLAGANEQFF.

This chain uses TRBV7-6 with TRBJ2-6; D might be TRBD2 (7 bases). The CDR3 runs 15 residues. V was cut by 5 bases and J by 4 bases, with 12 bases left in between. The germline V gene encodes CDR1 SGHVS and CDR2 FNYEAQ. The CDR3 region has the DNA TGTGCCAGCAGCCCTGGGGGGGCAGGGGCCAACGTCCTGACTTTC. It translates to CASSPGGAGANVLTF.

This clone appeared a few times. Within the sample, other DNA sequences also encode this same CDR3. The chain combines TRBV18 with TRBJ1-1; D uncertain. The CDR3 is made up of 13 amino acids. Germline assignment: CDR1 KGHSH and CDR2 LQKENI. The V end lost 6 bases, the J end lost 5 bases, and 13 bases lay between the germline ends. The CDR3 region is CASSPPGWTEAFF. In nucleotides, the CDR3 is TGTGCCAGCTCTCCCCCGGGTTGGACTGAAGCTTTCTTT.

This clone was picked up a small number of times. This chain uses TRBV2 with TRBJ2-1; D might be TRBD1 (6 bases). V was trimmed by 8 bases and J by 4 bases, leaving 12 bases between them. The CDR3 runs 13 residues. Germline values: CDR1 SNHLY, CDR2 FYNNEI. CDR3 sequence: CASERDTYNEQFF. In nucleotides, the CDR3 is TGTGCCAGCGAACGGGACACTTACAATGAGCAGTTCTTC.

The CDR3 loop is CASSSGTDTDTQYF. The CDR3 region has the DNA TGTGCCAGCAGCTCCGGGACAGACACAGATACGCAGTATTTT. The chain uses TRBV11-3 and TRBJ2-3; 7 bases map to TRBD1. CDR3 size: 14 residues. The trim removed 4 bases at V and 2 bases at J, leaving 3 bases unmatched. Germline V gene lookup returns CDR1 SGHNT and CDR2 YENEEA.

CDR3 loop: CASSLSGGASTDTQYF. In DNA form, the CDR3 reads TGTGCCAGCAGCTTATCGGGGGGGGCTAGCACAGATACGCAGTATTTT. The genes are TRBV7-8 and TRBJ2-3, with 8 bases matching TRBD2. Germline loops: CDR1 SGHVS, CDR2 FQNEAQ. V was clipped by 2 bases and J by 0 bases; unmatched bases: 4. The CDR3 is made up of 16 amino acids. Complete variable domain (other parts from reference TRBV7-8 and TRBJ2-3): GAGVSQSPRYKVAKRGQDVALRCDPISGHVSLFWYQQALGQGPEFLTYFQNEAQLDKSGLPSDRFFAERPEGSVSTLKIQRTQQEDSAVYLCASSLSGGASTDTQYFGPGTRLTVL.

The V gene is TRBV5-4, the J gene TRBJ1-4; no reliable D call. The CDR3 totals 15 residues. V lost 3 bases and J lost 10, with 19 bases in between. The germline CDR1 and CDR2 sequences are SGHNT and YYREEE (reference sequence). In DNA form, the CDR3 reads TGTGCCAGCAGCTCCACGCAGGACTTGACTGGAAAACTGTTTTTT. Residues: CASSSTQDLTGKLFF.

V is TRBV29-1 and J is TRBJ2-7, with 10 bases identical to TRBD1. The CDR3 spans 15 residues. The J segment lost 5 bases and the V segment lost 3 bases, leaving 10 bases of the junction unmatched. The germline CDR1 and CDR2 sequences are SQVTM and ANQGSEA. CDR3 residues: CSVDRPDRGSDEQYF. The CDR3 DNA reads TGCAGCGTTGATCGCCCGGACAGGGGGTCTGACGAGCAGTACTTC.

V and J are TRBV6-6 and TRBJ1-2; TRBD1 matches at 10 bases. Germline CDR1 is MNHNY and CDR2 is SVGAGI (reference sequence). Unmatched junction bases numbered 4, after V lost 4 bases and J lost 8 bases. CDR3 length: 13 amino acids. For the CDR3, the DNA is TGTGCCAGCAGTTGGGGACAGGGGAACGGCTACACCTTC. Encoded protein: CASSWGQGNGYTF.

The rearrangement joins TRBV9 to TRBJ1-1, with unresolved D. This CDR3 contains 12 residues. CDR1 and CDR2 from the germline V gene are SGDLS and YYNGEE. Trimming removed 4 bases from V and 1 base from J, with 5 bases in between. The CDR3 region is CASSPGNTEAFF. The CDR3 bases are TGTGCCAGCAGCCCGGGGAACACTGAAGCTTTCTTT.

The sample holds one count of this clone. The CDR3 sequence is CASSSGGTYIQYF. CDR3 DNA: TGTGCCAGCAGCAGCGGGGGTACTTACATTCAGTACTTC. The chain combines TRBV5-6 with TRBJ2-4, with TRBD2 matching over 8 bases. V was pared by 4 bases and J by 8 bases, with 5 bases of the junction left unmatched. CDR1 SGHDT and CDR2 YYEEEE come from the germline V gene. CDR3 size: 13 residues.